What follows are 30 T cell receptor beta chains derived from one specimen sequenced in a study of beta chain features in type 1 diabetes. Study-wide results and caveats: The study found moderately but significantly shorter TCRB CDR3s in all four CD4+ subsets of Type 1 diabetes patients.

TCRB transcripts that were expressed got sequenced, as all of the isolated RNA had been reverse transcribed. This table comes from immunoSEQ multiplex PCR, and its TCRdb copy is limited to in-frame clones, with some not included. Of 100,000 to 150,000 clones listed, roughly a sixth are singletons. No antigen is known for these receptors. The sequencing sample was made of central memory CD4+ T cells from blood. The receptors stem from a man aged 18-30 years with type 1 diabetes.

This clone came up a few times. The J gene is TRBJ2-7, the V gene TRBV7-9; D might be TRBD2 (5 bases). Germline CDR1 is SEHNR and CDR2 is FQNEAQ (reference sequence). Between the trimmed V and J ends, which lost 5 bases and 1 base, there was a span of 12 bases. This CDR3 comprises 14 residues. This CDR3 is CASSPTAGSYEQYF. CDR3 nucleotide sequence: TGTGCCAGCAGCCCGACCGCGGGTTCCTACGAGCAGTACTTC.

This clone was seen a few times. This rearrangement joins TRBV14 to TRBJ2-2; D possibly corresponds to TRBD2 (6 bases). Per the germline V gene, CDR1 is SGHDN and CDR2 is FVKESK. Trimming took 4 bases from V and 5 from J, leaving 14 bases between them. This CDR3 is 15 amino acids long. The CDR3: CASSPSGTPTGELFF. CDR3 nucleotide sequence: TGTGCCAGCAGCCCCTCGGGGACTCCGACCGGGGAGCTGTTTTTT. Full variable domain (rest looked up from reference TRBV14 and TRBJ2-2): EAGVTQFPSHSVIEKGQTVTLRCDPISGHDNLYWYRRVMGKEIKFLLHFVKESKQDESGMPNNRFLAERTGGTYSTLKVQPAELEDSGVYFCASSPSGTPTGELFFGEGSRLTVL.

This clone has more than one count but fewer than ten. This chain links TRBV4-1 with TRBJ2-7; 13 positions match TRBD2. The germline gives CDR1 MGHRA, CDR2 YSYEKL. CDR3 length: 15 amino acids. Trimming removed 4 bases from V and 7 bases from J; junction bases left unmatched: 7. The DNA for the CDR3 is TGCGCCAGCAGCCGCGGACTAGCGGGAGTAGGGGAGCAGTACTTC. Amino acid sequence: CASSRGLAGVGEQYF.

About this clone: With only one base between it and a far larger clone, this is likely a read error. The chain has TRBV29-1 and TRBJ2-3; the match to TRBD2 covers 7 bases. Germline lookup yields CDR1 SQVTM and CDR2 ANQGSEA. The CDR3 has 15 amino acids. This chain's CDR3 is CIVPSTSTIGDTQYF. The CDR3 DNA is TGCATCGTTCCCTCGACTAGCACAATAGGAGATACGCAGTATTTT.

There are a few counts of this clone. DNA of the CDR3: TGTGCCAGCCAGGGACTGGCCTACAATGAGCAGTTCTTC. Amino acids: CASQGLAYNEQFF. The chain combines TRBV18 with TRBJ2-1, with D perhaps TRBD2 (6 bases). Germline V gene data show CDR1 as KGHSH and CDR2 as LQKENI. V lost 8 bases, J lost 2 bases, and 10 bases lay in between. The CDR3 totals 13 residues.

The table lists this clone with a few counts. Here the CDR3 DNA reads TGTGCCAGCAGCAAGGACAGGGTGTATGGCTACACCTTC. Translation gives CASSKDRVYGYTF. The chain combines TRBV6-6 with TRBJ1-2; the match to TRBD1 covers 8 bases. CDR1 is MNHNY, CDR2 SVGAGI, per germline (reference sequence). The trim removed 6 bases at V and 5 bases at J, leaving 5 bases unmatched. There are 13 residues in the CDR3.

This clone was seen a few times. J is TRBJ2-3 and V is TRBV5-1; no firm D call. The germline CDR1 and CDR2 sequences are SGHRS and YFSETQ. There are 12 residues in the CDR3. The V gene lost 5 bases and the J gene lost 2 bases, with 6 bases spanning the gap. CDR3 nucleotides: TGCGCCAGCAGTTCCTTCACAGATACGCAGTATTTT. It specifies CASSSFTDTQYF.

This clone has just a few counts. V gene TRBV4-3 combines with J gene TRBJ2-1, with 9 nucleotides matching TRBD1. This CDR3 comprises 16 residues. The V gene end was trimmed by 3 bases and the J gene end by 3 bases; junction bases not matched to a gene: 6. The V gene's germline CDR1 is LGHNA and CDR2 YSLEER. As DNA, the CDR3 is TGCGCCAGCAGCCATAGGGCGGACAGGGGCTACAATGAGCAGTTCTTC. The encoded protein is CASSHRADRGYNEQFF.

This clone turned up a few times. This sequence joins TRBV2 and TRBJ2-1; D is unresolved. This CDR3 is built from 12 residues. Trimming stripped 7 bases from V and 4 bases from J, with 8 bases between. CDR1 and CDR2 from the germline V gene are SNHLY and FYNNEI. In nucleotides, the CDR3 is TGTGCCAGCAATGACTTATACAATGAGCAGTTCTTC. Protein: CASNDLYNEQFF.

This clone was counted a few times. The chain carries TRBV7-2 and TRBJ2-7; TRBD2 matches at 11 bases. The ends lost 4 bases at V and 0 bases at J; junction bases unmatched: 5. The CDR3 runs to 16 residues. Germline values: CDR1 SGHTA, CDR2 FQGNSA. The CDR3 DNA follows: TGTGCCAGCAGCTCGACTAGCGGGACTAGCTCCTACGAGCAGTACTTC. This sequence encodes CASSSTSGTSSYEQYF.

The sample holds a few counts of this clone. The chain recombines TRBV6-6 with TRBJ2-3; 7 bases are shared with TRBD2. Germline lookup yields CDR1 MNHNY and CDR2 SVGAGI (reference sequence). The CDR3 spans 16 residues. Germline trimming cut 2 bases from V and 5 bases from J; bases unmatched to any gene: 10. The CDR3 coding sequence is TGTGCCAGCAGTTACGATGCGGGAGTTATTTTAGATACGCAGTATTTT. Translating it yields CASSYDAGVILDTQYF.

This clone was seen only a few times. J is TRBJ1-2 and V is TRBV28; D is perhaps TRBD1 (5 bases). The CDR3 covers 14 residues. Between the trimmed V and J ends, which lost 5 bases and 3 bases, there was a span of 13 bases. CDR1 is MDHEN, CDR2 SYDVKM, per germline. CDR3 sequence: CASSPLLRDYGYTF. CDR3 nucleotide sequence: TGTGCCAGCAGTCCACTCCTCAGGGACTATGGCTACACCTTC.

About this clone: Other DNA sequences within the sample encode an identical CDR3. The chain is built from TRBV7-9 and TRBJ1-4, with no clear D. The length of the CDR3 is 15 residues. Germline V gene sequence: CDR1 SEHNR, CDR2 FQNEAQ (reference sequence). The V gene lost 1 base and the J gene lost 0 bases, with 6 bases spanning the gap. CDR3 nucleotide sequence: TGTGCCAGCAGCTTAGGGACGGCAACTAATGAAAAACTGTTTTTT. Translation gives CASSLGTATNEKLFF.

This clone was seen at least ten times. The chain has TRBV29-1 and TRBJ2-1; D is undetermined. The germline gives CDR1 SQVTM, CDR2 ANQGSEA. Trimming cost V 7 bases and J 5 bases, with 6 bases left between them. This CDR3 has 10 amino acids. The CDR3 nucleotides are TGCAGCGGCCTCCACAATGAGCAGTTCTTC. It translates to CSGLHNEQFF.

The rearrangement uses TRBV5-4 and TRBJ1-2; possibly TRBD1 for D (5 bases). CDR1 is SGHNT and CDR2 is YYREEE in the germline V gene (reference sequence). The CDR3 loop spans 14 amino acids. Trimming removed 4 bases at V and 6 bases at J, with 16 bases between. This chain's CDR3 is CASSRLRDADGYTF. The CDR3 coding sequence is TGTGCCAGCAGCCGACTGAGGGACGCTGATGGCTACACCTTC.

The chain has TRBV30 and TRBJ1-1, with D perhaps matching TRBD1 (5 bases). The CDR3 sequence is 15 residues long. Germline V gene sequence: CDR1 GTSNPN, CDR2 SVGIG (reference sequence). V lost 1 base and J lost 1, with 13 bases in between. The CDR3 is CAWSARRRGNTEAFF. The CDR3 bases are TGTGCCTGGAGTGCCCGCCGAAGGGGGAACACTGAAGCTTTCTTT.

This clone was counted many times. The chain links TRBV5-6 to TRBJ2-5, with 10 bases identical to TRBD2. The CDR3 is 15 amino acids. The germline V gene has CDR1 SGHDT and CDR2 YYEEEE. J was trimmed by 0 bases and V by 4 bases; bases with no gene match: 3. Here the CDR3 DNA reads TGTGCCAGCAGCCGACTAGCGGGTAACCAAGAGACCCAGTACTTC. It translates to CASSRLAGNQETQYF.

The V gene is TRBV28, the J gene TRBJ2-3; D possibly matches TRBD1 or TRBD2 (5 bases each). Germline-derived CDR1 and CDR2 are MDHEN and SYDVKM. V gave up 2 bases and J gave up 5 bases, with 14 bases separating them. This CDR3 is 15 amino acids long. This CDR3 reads CASSLGLQGRDTQYF. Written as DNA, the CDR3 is TGTGCCAGCAGTTTAGGTTTGCAGGGACGAGATACGCAGTATTTT. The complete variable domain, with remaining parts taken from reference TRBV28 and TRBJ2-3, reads DVKVTQSSRYLVKRTGEKVFLECVQDMDHENMFWYRQDPGLGLRLIYFSYDVKMKEKGDIPEGYSVSREKKERFSLILESASTNQTSMYLCASSLGLQGRDTQYFGPGTRLTVL.

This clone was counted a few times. CDR3 sequence (DNA): TGTGCCAGCAGCTTAGATCGGGTCTATGAGCAGTTCTTC. Protein product: CASSLDRVYEQFF. The chain recombines TRBV11-2 with TRBJ2-1, with no clear D. V lost 0 bases and J 8 bases, leaving 8 bases between the germline ends. Germline V lookup: CDR1 SGHAT, CDR2 FQNNGV. CDR3 length: 13 amino acids. The variable domain in full, with the rest retrieved from reference TRBV11-2 and TRBJ2-1, is EAGVAQSPRYKIIEKRQSVAFWCNPISGHATLYWYQQILGQGPKLLIQFQNNGVVDDSQLPKDRFSAERLKGVDSTLKIQPAKLEDSAVYLCASSLDRVYEQFFGPGTRLTVL.

The CDR3 nucleotides are TGTGCCAGCAGTTCCCCGGGACAGAGTTACGAGCAGTACTTC. Amino acids: CASSSPGQSYEQYF. V is TRBV27 and J is TRBJ2-7, with 7 positions matching TRBD1. This CDR3 region has 14 residues. The V and J ends lost 4 bases and 4 bases, in that order; junction bases with no gene match: 7. CDR1 and CDR2 from the germline V gene are MNHEY and SMNVEV (reference sequence).

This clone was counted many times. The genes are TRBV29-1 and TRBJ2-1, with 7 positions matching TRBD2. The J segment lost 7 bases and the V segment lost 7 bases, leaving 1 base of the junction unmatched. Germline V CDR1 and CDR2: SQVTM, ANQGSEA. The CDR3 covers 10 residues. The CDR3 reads CSAGRNEQFF. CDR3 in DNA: TGCAGCGCCGGGAGGAATGAGCAGTTCTTC.

The CDR3 here is CASSPRGRGLSEQYF. The CDR3 coding sequence is TGTGCCAGCAGCCCCCGGGGAAGGGGGCTTAGCGAGCAGTACTTC. This rearrangement joins TRBV5-8 to TRBJ2-7, with TRBD1 matching 7 bases. V lost 4 bases and J lost 6; bases outside the gene matches: 13. The CDR3 contains 15 residues. Germline values: CDR1 SGHTS, CDR2 YDEGEE.

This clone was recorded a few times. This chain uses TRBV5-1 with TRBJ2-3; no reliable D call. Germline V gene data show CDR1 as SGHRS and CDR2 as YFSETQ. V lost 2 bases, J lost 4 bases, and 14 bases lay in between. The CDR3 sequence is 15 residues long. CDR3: CASSFNTDQADTQYF. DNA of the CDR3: TGCGCCAGCAGCTTTAACACCGACCAGGCAGATACGCAGTATTTT. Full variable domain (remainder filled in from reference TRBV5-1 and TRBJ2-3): KAGVTQTPRYLIKTRGQQVTLSCSPISGHRSVSWYQQTPGQGLQFLFEYFSETQRNKGNFPGRFSGRQFSNSRSEMNVSTLELGDSALYLCASSFNTDQADTQYFGPGTRLTVL.

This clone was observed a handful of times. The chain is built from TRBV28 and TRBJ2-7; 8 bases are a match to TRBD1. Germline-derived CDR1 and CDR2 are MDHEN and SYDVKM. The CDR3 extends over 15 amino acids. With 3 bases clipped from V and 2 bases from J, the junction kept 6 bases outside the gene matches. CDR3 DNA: TGTGCCAGCAGTTTCCTGGGGACAGGCCCCTACGAGCAGTACTTC. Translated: CASSFLGTGPYEQYF.

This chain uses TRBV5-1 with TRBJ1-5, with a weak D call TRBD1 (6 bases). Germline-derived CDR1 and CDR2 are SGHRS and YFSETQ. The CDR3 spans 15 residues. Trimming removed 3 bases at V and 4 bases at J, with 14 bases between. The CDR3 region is CASSSYGQPNQPQHF. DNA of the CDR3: TGCGCCAGCAGCTCCTACGGACAGCCGAATCAGCCCCAGCATTTT.

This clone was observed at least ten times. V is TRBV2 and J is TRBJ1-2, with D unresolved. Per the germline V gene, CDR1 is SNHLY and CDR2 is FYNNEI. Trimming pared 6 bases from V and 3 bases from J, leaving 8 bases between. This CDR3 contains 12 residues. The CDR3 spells CASRREDYGYTF. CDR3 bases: TGTGCCAGCAGGCGGGAGGACTATGGCTACACCTTC.

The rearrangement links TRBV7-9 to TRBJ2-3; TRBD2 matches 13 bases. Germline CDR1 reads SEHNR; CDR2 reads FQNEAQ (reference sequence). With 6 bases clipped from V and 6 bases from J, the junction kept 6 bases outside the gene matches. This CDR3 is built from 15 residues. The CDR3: CASRPTSGGSDTQYF. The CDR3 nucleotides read TGTGCCAGCAGACCGACTAGCGGGGGGTCCGATACGCAGTATTTT.

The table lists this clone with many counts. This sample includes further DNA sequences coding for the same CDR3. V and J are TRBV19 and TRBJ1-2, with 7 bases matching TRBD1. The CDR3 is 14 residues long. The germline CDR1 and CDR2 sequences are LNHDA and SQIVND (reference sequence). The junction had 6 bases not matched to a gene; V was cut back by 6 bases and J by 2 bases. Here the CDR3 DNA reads TGTGCCAGTAGATCGGGACAGACCAACTATGGCTACACCTTC. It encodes CASRSGQTNYGYTF. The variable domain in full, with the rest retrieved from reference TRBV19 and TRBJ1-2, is DGGITQSPKYLFRKEGQNVTLSCEQNLNHDAMYWYRQDPGQGLRLIYYSQIVNDFQKGDIAEGYSVSREKKESFPLTVTSAQKNPTAFYLCASRSGQTNYGYTFGSGTRLTVV.

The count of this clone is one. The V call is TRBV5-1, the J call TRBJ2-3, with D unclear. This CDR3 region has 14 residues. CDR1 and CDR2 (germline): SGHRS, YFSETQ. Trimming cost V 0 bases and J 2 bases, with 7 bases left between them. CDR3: CASSLDRATDTQYF. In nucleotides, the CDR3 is TGCGCCAGCAGCTTGGACCGGGCCACAGATACGCAGTATTTT.

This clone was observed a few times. The CDR3 nucleotides are TGTGCCAGCAGCGGGACAGTTGGCGGCCTCGAGCAGTACTTC. It codes for CASSGTVGGLEQYF. V usage is TRBV9 and J usage is TRBJ2-7; possible D gene TRBD1, 6 bases. Germline V gives CDR1 SGDLS, CDR2 YYNGEE. Trimming stripped 3 bases from V and 6 bases from J, with 16 bases between. The CDR3 consists of 14 residues.